Below, 20 T cell receptor beta chains from the same sample are listed, as sequenced in a study of blood T cell repertoires in COVID-19. TCRdb's table, derived via immunoSEQ multiplex PCR, lists solely in-frame clones and lacks some. Of more than 10,000 clones in the sample, 88% were seen once. Sequences were obtained from peripheral blood. These receptors were collected from a human donor in a cohort sampled during active COVID-19.

Here the CDR3 DNA reads TGCGCCAGCAGCCAAGGACAGGGGGCGGGCACCGGGGAGCTGTTTTTT. Protein: CASSQGQGAGTGELFF. The V and J genes are TRBV4-1 and TRBJ2-2; 10 bases fit TRBD1. The CDR3 has 16 amino acids. V shed 1 base and J 4 bases; nucleotides not matched to a gene: 3. Germline V gene lookup returns CDR1 MGHRA and CDR2 YSYEKL.

The V gene is TRBV19, the J gene TRBJ1-1; 8 bases agree with TRBD1. Per the germline V gene, CDR1 is LNHDA and CDR2 is SQIVND (reference sequence). CDR3 length: 14 residues. J lost 7 bases, V lost 7 bases, and 11 bases had no gene match. The CDR3 region is CASTLQGGRSEAFF. The CDR3 region has the DNA TGTGCCAGTACCCTACAGGGGGGGAGGAGTGAAGCTTTCTTT. Together with reference TRBV19 and TRBJ1-1, the CDR3 gives the full variable domain: DGGITQSPKYLFRKEGQNVTLSCEQNLNHDAMYWYRQDPGQGLRLIYYSQIVNDFQKGDIAEGYSVSREKKESFPLTVTSAQKNPTAFYLCASTLQGGRSEAFFGQGTRLTVV.

This chain connects TRBV18 to TRBJ1-2; 8 bases line up with TRBD1. Trimming cost V 6 bases and J 2 bases; bases outside gene matches: 14. CDR1 and CDR2 (germline): KGHSH, LQKENI. The CDR3 extends over 17 amino acids. CDR3 sequence reads: CASSGGQEDMANYGYTF. In DNA, the CDR3 is TGTGCCAGCTCTGGGGGACAGGAGGATATGGCGAACTATGGCTACACCTTC.

CDR3 nucleotide sequence: TGTGCCAGTAGGGGACAGGGCGTCGGATTGAGGGGCTACACCTTC. It encodes CASRGQGVGLRGYTF. The chain links TRBV19 to TRBJ1-2, with 9 nucleotides matching TRBD1. The ends lost 6 bases at V and 8 bases at J; junction bases unmatched: 13. The CDR3 extends over 15 amino acids. The germline CDR1 and CDR2 sequences are LNHDA and SQIVND (reference sequence).

The chain is built from TRBV5-4 and TRBJ1-4; D uncertain. From germline, CDR1 is SGHNT and CDR2 YYREEE (reference sequence). This CDR3 spans 14 amino acids. V gave up 2 bases and J gave up 7 bases, with 12 bases separating them. This CDR3 is CASSLDSGSEKLFF. CDR3 sequence (DNA): TGTGCCAGCAGCTTAGATTCCGGGAGTGAAAAACTGTTTTTT.

The gene calls are TRBV10-3 and TRBJ2-3; TRBD2 matches 11 bases. Trimming removed 2 bases from V and 0 bases from J; junction bases left unmatched: 1. In germline, CDR1 is ENHRY, CDR2 SYGVKD. This CDR3 comprises 16 residues. CDR3 in amino acids: CAISEGLAGSTDTQYF. CDR3 DNA sequence: TGTGCCATCAGTGAGGGACTAGCGGGTAGCACAGATACGCAGTATTTT.

The chain carries TRBV11-3 and TRBJ2-1, with D perhaps TRBD2 (5 bases). Per the germline V gene, CDR1 is SGHNT and CDR2 is YENEEA. V was pared by 6 bases and J by 7 bases, with 13 bases between. The length of the CDR3 is 13 residues. CDR3 sequence (DNA): TGTGCCAGCAGTCTTCTAGCCACAAATGAGCAGTTCTTC. It specifies CASSLLATNEQFF.

V is TRBV6-5 and J is TRBJ2-2, with D possibly matching TRBD1 (6 bases). Per the germline V gene, CDR1 is MNHEY and CDR2 is SVGAGI. Trimming left V 0 bases short and J 1 base short, with 9 bases between. The CDR3 is made up of 16 amino acids. The CDR3 loop is CASSYSGTLNTGELFF. CDR3 in DNA: TGTGCCAGCAGTTACTCGGGGACACTGAACACCGGGGAGCTGTTTTTT.

J is TRBJ2-3 and V is TRBV6-6; D gene ambiguous. The CDR3 contains 16 residues. CDR1 and CDR2 (germline): MNHNY, SVGAGI (reference sequence). Trimming pared 11 bases from V and 1 base from J, leaving 22 bases between. The DNA of the CDR3 is TGTGCCGGATCACGAAAAGGCGGAGCCGGCACAGATACGCAGTATTTT. It translates to CAGSRKGGAGTDTQYF.

The V call is TRBV29-1, the J call TRBJ2-5, with 9 bases aligning to TRBD2. This CDR3 region has 16 residues. The V gene's germline CDR1 is SQVTM and CDR2 ANQGSEA. The trim removed 2 bases at V and 5 bases at J, leaving 12 bases unmatched. CDR3 DNA: TGCAGCGTTGAATCCGCCGGACTAGCGTTCCCCGAGACCCAGTACTTC. This gives the protein CSVESAGLAFPETQYF.

V and J are TRBV7-3 and TRBJ2-1; TRBD2 agrees at 9 bases. Germline V CDR1 and CDR2: SGHTA, FQGTGA. The CDR3 is 17 amino acids. V was clipped by 5 bases and J by 4 bases; unmatched bases: 12. The CDR3 region is CASSPSGGQIRYNEQFF. The CDR3 coding sequence is TGTGCCAGCAGCCCCAGCGGGGGGCAAATCCGATACAATGAGCAGTTCTTC. Drawing the rest from reference TRBV7-3 and TRBJ2-1, the complete variable domain is GAGVSQTPSNKVTEKGKYVELRCDPISGHTALYWYRQSLGQGPEFLIYFQGTGAADDSGLPNDRFFAVRPEGSVSTLKIQRTERGDSAVYLCASSPSGGQIRYNEQFFGPGTRLTVL.

The table lists this clone with a few counts. The J gene is TRBJ1-4, the V gene TRBV4-2, with a tentative D call TRBD1 (5 bases). This CDR3 is built from 16 residues. Germline CDR1 reads LGHNA; CDR2 reads YNFKEQ. The germline V and J ends were trimmed by 1 base and 0 bases, with 9 bases remaining between them. The CDR3 DNA reads TGTGCCAGCAGCCAAGCCTCACAGGCAACTAATGAAAAACTGTTTTTT. This codes for CASSQASQATNEKLFF.

The V and J genes are TRBV6-1 and TRBJ2-1; 8 nucleotides match TRBD2. Germline V gene sequence: CDR1 MNHNS, CDR2 SASEGT. The CDR3 totals 22 residues. J was trimmed by 5 bases and V by 0 bases; bases with no gene match: 24. CDR3 in DNA: TGTGCCAGCAGTGAAGCGGAGGGTTCAGGGGTAATCCGGCGGGGGGCTGACAATGAGCAGTTCTTC. Its protein product is CASSEAEGSGVIRRGADNEQFF.

The chain couples TRBV29-1 to TRBJ2-3; 10 bases match TRBD2. The ends lost 8 bases at V and 1 base at J; junction bases unmatched: 6. This CDR3 has 14 residues. CDR1 SQVTM and CDR2 ANQGSEA come from the germline V gene. CDR3 in amino acids: CSTSGTSGTDTQYF. In nucleotides, the CDR3 is TGCAGCACCTCCGGGACTAGCGGCACAGATACGCAGTATTTT.

This clone was observed once. This rearrangement joins TRBV29-1 to TRBJ1-1, with TRBD1 matching over 7 bases. Germline-derived CDR1 and CDR2 are SQVTM and ANQGSEA. The CDR3 runs 13 residues. V lost 4 bases and J lost 3; bases outside the gene matches: 5. The CDR3 loop reads CSVAAGGDTEAFF. For the CDR3, the DNA is TGCAGCGTTGCCGCAGGGGGTGACACTGAAGCTTTCTTT.

The V gene is TRBV3-1 (or the pseudogene TRBV3-2), the J gene TRBJ2-3, with TRBD2 identical over 16 bases. V lost 2 bases and J lost 4; bases outside the gene matches: 3. The CDR3 covers 17 residues. Germline CDR1 and CDR2: LGHDT and YNNKEL (reference sequence). In nucleotides, the CDR3 is TGTGCCAGCAGCCAATCGGGACTAGCGGGGGGGGCAGATACGCAGTATTTT. Its protein product is CASSQSGLAGGADTQYF.

The chain couples TRBV2 to TRBJ2-5; tentatively, D is TRBD1 (5 bases). This CDR3 region has 13 residues. The V and J ends lost 7 bases and 5 bases respectively, with 14 bases between them. Germline-derived CDR1 and CDR2 are SNHLY and FYNNEI. The CDR3 region has the DNA TGTGCCAGCATCTTCAGGGCAGAGGAGACCCAGTACTTC. Residues: CASIFRAEETQYF. Looking up the rest from reference TRBV2 and TRBJ2-5 gives the full variable domain: EPEVTQTPSHQVTQMGQEVILRCVPISNHLYFYWYRQILGQKVEFLVSFYNNEISEKSEIFDDQFSVERPDGSNFTLKIRSTKLEDSAMYFCASIFRAEETQYFGPGTRLLVL.

V and J are TRBV6-6 and TRBJ1-1, with D uncertain. CDR3 size: 15 residues. Germline lookup yields CDR1 MNHNY and CDR2 SVGAGI (reference sequence). The V end lost 0 bases, the J end lost 3 bases, and 11 bases lay between the germline ends. The CDR3 loop is CASSYSTGFDTEAFF. The CDR3 DNA follows: TGTGCCAGCAGTTACTCGACGGGGTTTGACACTGAAGCTTTCTTT.

This CDR3 is CASSQEMAPYSPLHF. CDR3 in DNA: TGTGCCAGCAGCCAAGAGATGGCCCCTTATTCACCCCTCCACTTT. The chain uses TRBV14 and TRBJ1-6; D uncertain. From germline, CDR1 is SGHDN and CDR2 FVKESK. The CDR3 is made up of 15 amino acids. V lost 0 bases to trimming and J lost 8 bases, with 11 bases between them.

The chain recombines TRBV10-3 with TRBJ1-3; 8 positions agree with TRBD1. CDR3 size: 14 residues. Unmatched junction bases numbered 5, after V lost 6 bases and J lost 4 bases. Germline lookup yields CDR1 ENHRY and CDR2 SYGVKD. CDR3 sequence: CAIRPTGAGNTIYF. The CDR3 bases are TGTGCCATCAGGCCGACAGGGGCCGGAAACACCATATATTTT.